The 5 T cell receptor beta chains presented below share a single source sample, sequenced in a study of T cells after yellow fever vaccination. One entry per CDR3 protein results from TCRdb running MiXCR on the 5' RACE reads. The data hold under 600,000 distinct CDR3 sequences, with around a fifth observed a single time. This sample comprised PBMCs, obtained roughly 23 days after the first yellow fever vaccination. The receptors stem from a man aged 18 to 29 who received the YFV17D yellow fever vaccine.

This sequence joins TRBV2 and TRBJ1-2; D gene uncertain. Germline CDR1 reads SNHLY; CDR2 reads FYNNEI. V was cut by 11 bases and J by 2 bases, with 9 bases left in between. The CDR3 loop spans 11 amino acids. CDR3 nucleotide sequence: TGTGCCGTCACAGAGAACTATGGCTACACCTTC. Its translation is CAVTENYGYTF.

This clonotype was seen a few times. The rearrangement links TRBV27 to TRBJ1-3, with D uncertain. This CDR3 contains 11 residues. The V gene's germline CDR1 is MNHEY and CDR2 SMNVEV (reference sequence). V was trimmed by 10 bases and J by 2 bases, leaving 6 bases between them. CDR3 nucleotides: TGTGCCACCCGCACTGGAAACACCATATATTTT. It yields the protein CATRTGNTIYF.

This clonotype has a handful of counts. The chain has TRBV7-9 and TRBJ2-5; TRBD2 matches at 7 bases. There are 15 residues in the CDR3. The ends lost 8 bases at V and 5 bases at J; junction bases unmatched: 14. CDR1 SEHNR and CDR2 FQNEAQ come from the germline V gene (reference sequence). CDR3 sequence: CASGSRDYPRETQYF. For the CDR3, the DNA is TGTGCCAGCGGCAGTAGGGACTACCCTCGGGAGACCCAGTACTTC.

The chain carries TRBV7-9 and TRBJ2-5, with 7 bases identical to TRBD1. The CDR3 covers 14 residues. Trimming took 8 bases from V and 4 from J; bases not matched to a gene: 10. The germline V gene encodes CDR1 SEHNR and CDR2 FQNEAQ (reference sequence). CDR3 sequence (DNA): TGTGCCAGCGGAACGACAGGGCTCGGAGAGACCCAGTACTTC. Translation gives CASGTTGLGETQYF.

This clonotype was seen more than once but under ten times. V usage is TRBV6-9 and J usage is TRBJ2-3; 12 bases match TRBD2. The V segment lost 6 bases and the J segment 8 bases; nucleotides outside the gene matches: 9. There are 15 residues in the CDR3. Germline loops: CDR1 MNHGY, CDR2 SVAAGI. The CDR3 nucleotides are TGTGCCAGCAGAGATCCCGGGACTAGCGGGCTTACGCAGTATTTT. Amino acid sequence: CASRDPGTSGLTQYF.